The T cell receptor (beta chain) described here comes from a study of identical twins. As concerns this clonotype: The target antigen is unknown.

TCRdb re-called the 5' RACE reads through MiXCR, storing one row per CDR3 protein. The sample contains approximately 350,000 distinct CDR3 sequences, over 9% of which appear only once. The CDR3 extends over 14 amino acids. Looked up from germline, CDR1 is MNHEY and CDR2 is SMNVEV (reference sequence). V lost 5 bases and J 2 bases, leaving 11 bases between the germline ends. Study outcomes and limitations: Insertions were fewer in abundant cord blood beta clonotypes, whereas memory repertoires showed none of this pattern. Rather than following the same donors, the conclusions depended on cross-sectional statistical analysis. Where beta out-of-frame sequences were concerned, excess twin sharing was weaker.

There were only healthy Caucasians among the donors. In addition, the sample was reused for a study of yellow fever vaccine responses in identical twins.

Sequenced input: CD8+ T cells sorted from blood. The chain is built from TRBV27 and TRBJ2-3; maybe TRBD2 (6 bases). The sequence derives from a woman aged 18-29 years in good health. The CDR3: CASSGRGNTDTQYF. In DNA form, the CDR3 reads TGTGCCAGCAGTGGTCGGGGGAACACAGATACGCAGTATTTT.